Below, 8 T cell receptor beta chains from the same sample are listed, as sequenced in a study of T cell responses to AZD1222 COVID-19 vaccine. The method was immunoSEQ multiplex PCR; TCRdb's version includes in-frame clones alone and lacks a portion of them. The sample includes around 84,000 clones, about 90% seen only once; the top ten take 6% to 8.5%. The specimen was peripheral blood, collected on day 0 of MenACWY control vaccination. These receptors were collected from an adult in good health.

The chain links TRBV7-2 to TRBJ1-2; maybe TRBD1 (6 bases). The germline V gene encodes CDR1 SGHTA and CDR2 FQGNSA. The germline V and J ends were trimmed by 1 base and 6 bases, with 12 bases remaining between them. This CDR3 is 14 amino acids long. In DNA form, the CDR3 reads TGTGCCAGCAGCTTAGTATCGGGGGCTGATGGCTACACCTTC. Translating it yields CASSLVSGADGYTF.

The chain is built from TRBV11-2 and TRBJ1-5, with TRBD1 as a possible D gene (6 bases). V was clipped by 1 base and J by 2 bases, with 6 bases between them. From germline, CDR1 is SGHAT and CDR2 FQNNGV. This CDR3 has 14 amino acids. CDR3 amino acids: CASSLGQGNQPQHF. As DNA, the CDR3 is TGTGCCAGCAGCTTAGGACAGGGCAATCAGCCCCAGCATTTT. Filled out from reference TRBV11-2 and TRBJ1-5, the complete variable domain reads EAGVAQSPRYKIIEKRQSVAFWCNPISGHATLYWYQQILGQGPKLLIQFQNNGVVDDSQLPKDRFSAERLKGVDSTLKIQPAKLEDSAVYLCASSLGQGNQPQHFGDGTRLSIL.

About this clone itself: Within the sample, other DNA sequences also encode this same CDR3. The rearrangement joins TRBV5-6 to TRBJ2-7, with 9 nucleotides matching TRBD2. This CDR3 comprises 16 residues. The V segment lost 0 bases and the J segment 0 bases; nucleotides outside the gene matches: 4. Germline V CDR1 and CDR2: SGHDT, YYEEEE. CDR3: CASSLVGGGASYEQYF. The CDR3 bases are TGTGCCAGCAGCTTGGTTGGCGGGGGGGCCTCCTACGAGCAGTACTTC. Full variable domain (rest looked up from reference TRBV5-6 and TRBJ2-7): DAGVTQSPTHLIKTRGQQVTLRCSPKSGHDTVSWYQQALGQGPQFIFQYYEEEERQRGNFPDRFSGHQFPNYSSELNVNALLLGDSALYLCASSLVGGGASYEQYFGPGTRLTVT.

J is TRBJ1-3 and V is TRBV30; no clear D gene. V dropped 4 bases and J dropped 4 bases, with 11 bases sitting between them. The CDR3 runs 13 residues. The germline V gene has CDR1 GTSNPN and CDR2 SVGIG (reference sequence). As DNA, the CDR3 is TGTGCCTGGATTTGGATGGGCGGAAACACCATATATTTT. This translates into CAWIWMGGNTIYF.

The genes are TRBV27 and TRBJ2-7, with 11 bases identical to TRBD2. CDR3 size: 15 residues. Germline loops: CDR1 MNHEY, CDR2 SMNVEV (reference sequence). V was pared by 2 bases and J by 2 bases, with 2 bases of the junction left unmatched. Here the CDR3 DNA reads TGTGCCAGCAGTTTAGTAGCGGGGGGGCCCTACGAGCAGTACTTC. Its protein is CASSLVAGGPYEQYF.

The chain combines TRBV15 with TRBJ2-1; D may be TRBD2 (6 bases). The CDR3 sequence is 15 residues long. CDR1 and CDR2 from the germline V gene are LNHNV and YYDKDF (reference sequence). The V and J ends lost 5 bases and 3 bases respectively, with 14 bases between them. CDR3 amino acids: CATSGGMTDYNEQFF. CDR3 DNA: TGTGCCACCAGCGGAGGGATGACAGACTACAATGAGCAGTTCTTC.

This clone was detected a few times. This rearrangement joins TRBV2 to TRBJ1-1, with a tentative D call TRBD1 (5 bases). Trimming shortened V by 0 bases and J by 3 bases, and 11 bases separated the two germline ends. The CDR3 spans 15 residues. Germline CDR1 SNHLY, CDR2 FYNNEI. The CDR3 nucleotides read TGTGCCAGCAGTGAAGCCGGCAGGGTTTACACTGAAGCTTTCTTT. This codes for CASSEAGRVYTEAFF. Complete variable domain (other parts from reference TRBV2 and TRBJ1-1): EPEVTQTPSHQVTQMGQEVILRCVPISNHLYFYWYRQILGQKVEFLVSFYNNEISEKSEIFDDQFSVERPDGSNFTLKIRSTKLEDSAMYFCASSEAGRVYTEAFFGQGTRLTVV.

The chain recombines TRBV7-2 with TRBJ2-2; 8 bases match TRBD1. Germline V gives CDR1 SGHTA, CDR2 FQGNSA. The V and J ends lost 5 bases and 6 bases, in that order; junction bases with no gene match: 5. The CDR3 consists of 14 residues. The DNA for the CDR3 is TGTGCCAGCAGCACTCTGACAGGGGCCGGGGAGCTGTTTTTT. It codes for CASSTLTGAGELFF.